A single sample is the source of the 20 T cell receptor beta chains below, sequenced in a study of Ad26.COV2.S vaccination and SARS-CoV-2 variants (dated by TCRdb to the early 2020s). Reading the label with the study, this specimen's treatment or condition is: roughly 19 received Ad26.COV2.S at low or high dose, single or two shots; 5 received placebo; per-sample allocation not given. For vaccine and placebo recipients, the sequenced repertoires came from samples collected on day 63 after the first injection. The library was generated by the immunoSEQ multiplex PCR assay. TCRdb retrieved this table from immuneACCESS and kept in-frame rearrangements only. Not all clones are present; in checked studies, unresolved V genes account for under half, and no reason is known for the remainder. Recorded for this sample are about 430,000 clones; 90% of them occurred a single time. Approximately 12% of the sample is in the top ten clones.

Sequencing was performed on peripheral blood, taken in a trial of Ad26.COV2.S vaccine versus placebo. The receptor source for this set is a person between 18 and 60 years old who received the Ad26.COV2.S COVID-19 vaccine or a placebo.

This chain links TRBV28 with TRBJ1-1; the D is unclear. V was pared by 5 bases and J by 4 bases, with 11 bases between. Germline CDR1 is MDHEN and CDR2 is SYDVKM. This CDR3 region has 13 residues. CDR3 DNA sequence: TGTGCCAGCAGTAGGGAAGTAAGCACTGAAGCTTTCTTT. Protein sequence: CASSREVSTEAFF.

V gene TRBV29-1 combines with J gene TRBJ1-5; D is perhaps TRBD1 (5 bases). CDR3 length: 12 residues. CDR1 and CDR2 (germline): SQVTM, ANQGSEA. Trimming took off 6 bases at V and 3 bases at J, with 9 bases between the two ends. In DNA form, the CDR3 reads TGCAGCGTGGGGGACGACAATCAGCCCCAGCATTTT. It encodes CSVGDDNQPQHF.

The chain recombines TRBV30 with TRBJ2-4; no clear D. There are 12 residues in the CDR3. Germline CDR1 is GTSNPN and CDR2 is SVGIG (reference sequence). V was shortened by 4 bases and J by 0 bases, with 4 bases between the two germline ends. CDR3 nucleotides: TGTGCCTGGAACCTAGCCAAAAACATTCAGTACTTC. Translation: CAWNLAKNIQYF.

The V gene is TRBV30, the J gene TRBJ1-5; perhaps TRBD1 as D (6 bases). V gave up 2 bases and J gave up 4 bases, with 12 bases separating them. There are 14 residues in the CDR3. In germline, CDR1 is GTSNPN, CDR2 SVGIG (reference sequence). CDR3 loop: CAWSSGTLNQPQHF. Here the CDR3 DNA reads TGTGCCTGGAGTTCCGGGACACTGAATCAGCCCCAGCATTTT.

The genes are TRBV7-2 and TRBJ2-7; either TRBD1 or TRBD2 may fit D (5 bases each). V was cut by 4 bases and J by 6 bases, with 19 bases left in between. Looked up from germline, CDR1 is SGHTA and CDR2 is FQGNSA. CDR3 length equals 15 residues. The DNA of the CDR3 is TGTGCCAGCAGCTGGATTGGGACGGGCACGAGCGAGCAGTACTTC. It specifies CASSWIGTGTSEQYF.

This clone was detected only once. This chain joins TRBV7-3 and TRBJ2-3; D ambiguous. The CDR3 extends over 14 amino acids. The V end lost 3 bases, the J end lost 0 bases, and 7 bases lay between the germline ends. Per the germline V gene, CDR1 is SGHTA and CDR2 is FQGTGA. The CDR3 coding sequence is TGTGCCAGCAGCTTTCTAGATAGCACAGATACGCAGTATTTT. Its translation is CASSFLDSTDTQYF.

The chain has TRBV4-1 and TRBJ2-1, with 11 bases identical to TRBD2. The CDR3 has 16 amino acids. Per germline, CDR1 MGHRA and CDR2 YSYEKL. Trimming removed 1 base from V and 9 bases from J; junction bases left unmatched: 8. The CDR3 sequence is CASSQVLAGGQVEQFF. The CDR3 DNA reads TGCGCCAGCAGCCAAGTTCTAGCGGGAGGTCAGGTTGAGCAGTTCTTC.

The chain joins TRBV6-6 to TRBJ2-1, with TRBD2 matching 7 bases. Germline CDR1 MNHNY, CDR2 SVGAGI (reference sequence). CDR3 length: 15 amino acids. Germline trimming cut 0 bases from V and 9 bases from J; bases unmatched to any gene: 8. The CDR3 sequence: CASSYSKTTSSEQFF. The CDR3, as DNA: TGTGCCAGCAGTTACTCCAAAACGACTAGCTCTGAGCAGTTCTTC.

The rearrangement links TRBV27 to TRBJ2-7; D is possibly TRBD2 (5 bases). V was trimmed by 5 bases and J by 0 bases, leaving 11 bases between them. The CDR3 spans 14 residues. Germline loops: CDR1 MNHEY, CDR2 SMNVEV (reference sequence). The CDR3 protein is CASSDTGSSYEQYF. The DNA of the CDR3 is TGTGCCAGCAGTGATACGGGGAGCTCCTACGAGCAGTACTTC.

This clone turned up a few times. The chain joins TRBV6-2 or TRBV6-3 to TRBJ1-5; 9 nucleotides agree with TRBD1. With 6 bases clipped from V and 4 bases from J, the junction kept 7 bases outside the gene matches. The CDR3 totals 15 residues. Germline V gene lookup returns CDR1 MNHEY and CDR2 SVGEGT. This CDR3 reads CASSPGTGYNQPQHF. The CDR3 bases are TGTGCCAGCAGCCCCGGGACAGGGTATAATCAGCCCCAGCATTTT.

The CDR3 protein is CATKTGNSYEQYF. The DNA of the CDR3 is TGTGCCACGAAAACAGGAAACTCCTACGAGCAGTACTTC. The J gene is TRBJ2-7, the V gene TRBV19, with D possibly matching TRBD1 (5 bases). CDR1 and CDR2 from the germline V gene are LNHDA and SQIVND (reference sequence). Trimming pared 10 bases from V and 0 bases from J, leaving 13 bases between. The CDR3 length is 13 residues. The complete variable domain, with remaining parts taken from reference TRBV19 and TRBJ2-7, reads DGGITQSPKYLFRKEGQNVTLSCEQNLNHDAMYWYRQDPGQGLRLIYYSQIVNDFQKGDIAEGYSVSREKKESFPLTVTSAQKNPTAFYLCATKTGNSYEQYFGPGTRLTVT.

This chain links TRBV30 with TRBJ2-5; maybe TRBD1 (6 bases). The CDR3 sequence is 13 residues long. CDR1 is GTSNPN and CDR2 is SVGIG in the germline V gene (reference sequence). V gave up 6 bases and J gave up 2 bases, with 13 bases separating them. The CDR3 DNA sequence: TGTGCCTGTCAGCGGACAGTACAAGAGACCCAGTACTTC. Its protein product is CACQRTVQETQYF.

This chain connects TRBV10-3 to TRBJ2-7; 8 bases map to TRBD2. Germline V gene lookup returns CDR1 ENHRY and CDR2 SYGVKD. The CDR3 has 14 amino acids. J was trimmed by 1 base and V by 2 bases; bases with no gene match: 1. In nucleotides, the CDR3 is TGTGCCATCAGTGAGACTAGCGGTTCCTACGAGCAGTACTTC. It translates to CAISETSGSYEQYF.

The chain links TRBV7-9 to TRBJ2-7; no reliable D call. The CDR3 has 13 residues. V dropped 3 bases and J dropped 3 bases, with 9 bases sitting between them. CDR1 SEHNR and CDR2 FQNEAQ come from the germline V gene (reference sequence). The CDR3, as DNA: TGTGCCAGCAGCTTGTGGCAGGACTACGAGCAGTACTTC. Its translation: CASSLWQDYEQYF.

This chain connects TRBV30 to TRBJ2-7; D assignment may be TRBD1 or TRBD2 (6 bases each). The V and J ends lost 3 bases and 5 bases respectively, with 14 bases between them. The CDR3 is 13 amino acids. Germline CDR1 is GTSNPN and CDR2 is SVGIG (reference sequence). The CDR3 is CAWRTYREDEQYF. The CDR3 coding sequence is TGTGCCTGGAGGACCTACAGGGAGGACGAGCAGTACTTC.

The rearrangement links TRBV20-1 to TRBJ2-7; D might be TRBD2 (5 bases). V lost 3 bases, J lost 2 bases, and 11 bases lay in between. This CDR3 is 13 amino acids long. The V gene's germline CDR1 is DFQATT and CDR2 SNEGSKA (reference sequence). DNA of the CDR3: TGCAGTGCTAGTAGAGGACTCACCTACGAGCAGTACTTC. Protein: CSASRGLTYEQYF.

The chain combines TRBV19 with TRBJ2-2; 8 bases align to TRBD1. This CDR3 region has 15 residues. V was pared by 5 bases and J by 4 bases, with 6 bases of the junction left unmatched. Germline CDR1 and CDR2: LNHDA and SQIVND (reference sequence). The CDR3 DNA sequence: TGTGCCAGTAGTGAGCAGGGGGCAGGCACCGGGGAGCTGTTTTTT. As protein: CASSEQGAGTGELFF.

V gene TRBV5-6 combines with J gene TRBJ2-1; D gene uncertain. The CDR3 consists of 14 residues. CDR1 and CDR2 from the germline V gene are SGHDT and YYEEEE. Trimming stripped 0 bases from V and 5 bases from J, with 9 bases between. CDR3 bases: TGTGCCAGCAGCTTGGTGCGCTGGAACAATGAGCAGTTCTTC. It translates to CASSLVRWNNEQFF.

V usage is TRBV27 and J usage is TRBJ1-5, with 7 bases lining up with TRBD1. The CDR3 spans 16 residues. Germline trimming cut 5 bases from V and 0 bases from J; bases unmatched to any gene: 7. Looked up from germline, CDR1 is MNHEY and CDR2 is SMNVEV (reference sequence). The CDR3 DNA follows: TGTGCCAGCAGTAGCACAGGGGTTTTTAGCAATCAGCCCCAGCATTTT. Translating it yields CASSSTGVFSNQPQHF.

The CDR3 DNA reads TGTGCCAGCAGTTTCGCCTTGACGCCCTCACCCCTCCACTTT. It yields the protein CASSFALTPSPLHF. The chain links TRBV27 to TRBJ1-6; unclear D gene. Germline CDR1 reads MNHEY; CDR2 reads SMNVEV (reference sequence). The CDR3 consists of 14 residues. Trimming took 3 bases from V and 10 from J, leaving 13 bases between them.